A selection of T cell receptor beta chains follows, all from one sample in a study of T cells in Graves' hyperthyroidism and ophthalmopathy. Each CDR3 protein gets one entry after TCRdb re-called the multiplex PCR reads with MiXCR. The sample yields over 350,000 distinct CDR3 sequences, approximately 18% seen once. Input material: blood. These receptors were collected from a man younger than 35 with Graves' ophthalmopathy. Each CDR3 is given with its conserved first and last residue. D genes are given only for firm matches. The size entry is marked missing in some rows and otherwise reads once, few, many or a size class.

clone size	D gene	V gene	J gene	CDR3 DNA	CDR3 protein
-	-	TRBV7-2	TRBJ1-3	TGTGCCAGCAGCTTAGTGGTGGGAGGAAACACCATATATTTT	CASSLVVGGNTIYF
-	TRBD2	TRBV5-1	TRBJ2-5	TGCGCCAGCAGCCCAGGACTAGCCCCGGCTCCCCAGTACTTC	CASSPGLAPAPQYF
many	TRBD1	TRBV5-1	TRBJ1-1	TGTGCCAGCAGCTTAGCAGGGGGCGGCCCTGAAGCTTTCTTT	CASSLAGGGPEAFF
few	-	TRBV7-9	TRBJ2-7	TGTGCCAGCAGCCCGGACGAGGGAATTTCCTACGAGCAGTACTTC	CASSPDEGISYEQYF
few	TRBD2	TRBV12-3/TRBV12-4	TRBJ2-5	TGTGCCAGCAGGAGGACTAGCGGGGAGACCCAGTACTTC	CASRRTSGETQYF
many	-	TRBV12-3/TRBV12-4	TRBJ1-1	TGTGCCAGCAGTTTCTGGGAAGGGGACACTGAAGCTTTCTTT	CASSFWEGDTEAFF
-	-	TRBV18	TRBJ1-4	TGTGCCAGCTCGCATACTCACCCACAGGGTGGGACAACTAATGAAAAACTGTTTTTT	CASSHTHPQGGTTNEKLFF
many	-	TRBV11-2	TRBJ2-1	TGTGCCAGCAGCTTAGATCTAGGGGGGGCGCCATACAATGAGCAGTTCTTC	CASSLDLGGAPYNEQFF
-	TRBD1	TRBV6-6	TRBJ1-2	TGTGCCAGCAGTTACAGTACAGGGGGAGCTGGCTACACCTTC	CASSYSTGGAGYTF
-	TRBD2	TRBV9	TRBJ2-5	TGTGCCAGCAGCGGGGGTGATTGGACTAGCGGGTACCAAGAGACCCAGTACTTC	CASSGGDWTSGYQETQYF
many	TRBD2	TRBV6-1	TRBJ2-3	TGTGCCAGCAGTCCGAGCGGGGGGGCCTTAGATACGCAGTATTTT	CASSPSGGALDTQYF
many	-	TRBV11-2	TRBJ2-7	TGTGCCAGCAGCGGCCCCGGACTTGCCTACGAGCAGTACTTC	CASSGPGLAYEQYF
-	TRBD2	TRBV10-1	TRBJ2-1	TGCGCCAGCAGTGATTGGGCTAGCGGGGCGGATGAGCAGTTCTTC	CASSDWASGADEQFF
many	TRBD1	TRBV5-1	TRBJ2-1	TGCGCCAGCAGCCCTACCCCTTTGCGAGGGGGCTCCGTCAATGAGCAGTTCTTC	CASSPTPLRGGSVNEQFF
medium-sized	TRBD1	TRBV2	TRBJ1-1	TGTGCCAGCAGTGGGACAGGTGGGGACACTGAAGCTTTCTTT	CASSGTGGDTEAFF
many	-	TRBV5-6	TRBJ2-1	TGTGCCAGCAGCTTAAGAAAGGGGCCGTACAATGAGCAGTTCTTC	CASSLRKGPYNEQFF
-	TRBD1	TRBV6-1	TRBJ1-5	TGTGCCAGCAGTCCGACAGGGGAGGACAATCAGCCCCAGCATTTT	CASSPTGEDNQPQHF
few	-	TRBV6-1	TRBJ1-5	TGTGCCAGCAGGGGACCTTATGGTCAGCCCCAGCATTTT	CASRGPYGQPQHF
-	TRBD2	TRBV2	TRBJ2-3	TGTGCCAGCAGCTCACCCTTAGCGGGGGGGGTCACAGATACGCAGTATTTT	CASSSPLAGGVTDTQYF
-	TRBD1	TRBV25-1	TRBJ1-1	TGTGCCAGCAGTGATCCAGGGACAGGGACCACTGAAGCTTTCTTT	CASSDPGTGTTEAFF
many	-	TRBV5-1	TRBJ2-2	TGCGCCAGCAGCTTCGGGGGCGAGAACACCGGGGAGCTGTTTTTT	CASSFGGENTGELFF
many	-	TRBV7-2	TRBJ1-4	TGTGCCAGCAGCTTAGATTCAGGGGACGGAAAACTGTTTTTT	CASSLDSGDGKLFF
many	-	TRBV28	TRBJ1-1	TGTGCCAGCAGCGGACAGTCGCATGAAGCTTTCTTT	CASSGQSHEAFF
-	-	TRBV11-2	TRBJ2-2	TGTGCCAGCAGTTTCCCGGGAACCGGGGAGCTGTTTTTT	CASSFPGTGELFF
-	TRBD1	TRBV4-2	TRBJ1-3	TGTGCCAGCAGCCAAGAAGGGACAGAAGGTGACGGAAACACCATATATTTT	CASSQEGTEGDGNTIYF
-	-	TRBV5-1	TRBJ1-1	TGCGCCACCGGCGGGCTGAACACTGAAGCTTTCTTT	CATGGLNTEAFF
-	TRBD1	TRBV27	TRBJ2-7	TGTGCCAGCAGTTTATTGGACAGGTTTCCCTACGAGCAGTACTTC	CASSLLDRFPYEQYF
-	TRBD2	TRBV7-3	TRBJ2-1	TGTGCCAGCAGCGAAACCGGGACTAGCGGAGTTGGCAATGAGCAGTTCTTC	CASSETGTSGVGNEQFF
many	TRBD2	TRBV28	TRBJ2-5	TGTGCCAGCCTGAGACTAGCGGGGGGAAGGCAAGAGACCCAGTACTTC	CASLRLAGGRQETQYF
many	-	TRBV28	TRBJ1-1	TGTGCCAGCAGCTCACCTGACCTGGCGAACACTGAAGCTTTCTTT	CASSSPDLANTEAFF
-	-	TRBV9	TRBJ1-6	TGTGCCAGCAGCGTCGACGGGACTCGGGATTCACCCCTCCACTTT	CASSVDGTRDSPLHF
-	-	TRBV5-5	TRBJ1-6	TGTGCCAGCAGCTTGAAAACGACGGCCGCCTCTAATTCACCCCTCCACTTT	CASSLKTTAASNSPLHF
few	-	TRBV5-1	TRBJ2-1	TGCGCCAGCAGCTTAGAACCCCAGCCCGACAATGAGCAGTTCTTC	CASSLEPQPDNEQFF